Sequencing of this T cell receptor beta chain was carried out in a study of patients and donors after allogeneic stem cell transplantation. TCRdb re-called the RT-PCR reads with MiXCR, one entry per CDR3 protein. This table has about 210,000 distinct CDR3 sequences, around two fifths appearing once. This clonotype was seen only once. This CDR3 is built from 14 residues. V dropped 3 bases and J dropped 7 bases, with 16 bases sitting between them. Germline V lookup: CDR1 SGHRS, CDR2 YFSETQ. The V and J genes are TRBV5-1 and TRBJ2-5; maybe TRBD2 (6 bases). Sequenced: blood, either unsorted or a sorted T cell fraction (not recorded which). The TCR was taken from a human donor who was either an allogeneic HSCT recipient or a stem cell or donor lymphocyte infusion donor (not recorded which). It is not recorded whose cells these are; they may come from a transplant donor. The CDR3 loop reads CASSSRTSEGTQYF. The CDR3, as DNA: TGCGCCAGCAGCTCAAGGACGTCGGAGGGGACCCAGTACTTC.